This T cell receptor (beta chain) was found in a study of shared clonotypes between healthy human individuals (dated by TCRdb to 2019 to 2021). Turning to the overall study: The cohort included a few men and a couple of women between 18 and 49 years of age. For each donor, three plates each were used for CD4 naive and CD4 memory, two plates were used for CD8 naive, and one plate was used for CD8 memory. To estimate repertoire size and how much clonotype sharing occurs between individuals, the study deeply sequenced the blood TCR repertoires of five healthy adults. To increase sequencing depth and limit assay-specific biases, different laboratories used diverse techniques to prepare libraries and sequence TCR repertoires. Leukapheresis yielded between about 0.94 and 10 billion PBMCs per donor.

Donors were healthy HIV-negative adults with no recently reported acute infections or vaccinations. Every donor was a Caucasian adult residing in Nashville, Tennessee, USA. CD4+ T cells were enriched by magnetic negative selection; naive cells were then positively selected on CD45RA, and the negative fraction formed the memory subset. Blood was collected by leukapheresis, and PBMCs were isolated by Ficoll-Histopaque density gradient centrifugation and then cryopreserved in liquid nitrogen vapor phase. Purity and quantity of every magnetically sorted T cell population were checked by analytical flow cytometry. Genomic DNA was isolated from every sorted fraction and measured by UV absorbance on a Nanodrop 2000c. Using the deep immunoSEQ assay, TCR CDR3 regions were amplified from genomic DNA by multiplex PCR. Extracted genomic DNA from each cell subset was spread evenly across all wells of several immunoSEQ 96-well plates, with each plate serving as a replicate. Each replicate PCR for sorted subsets received approximately 200 ng genomic DNA, equal to about 30,000 T cell genomes. The purified libraries were quantified using a Qubit 3.0 fluorometer, sized with a Bioanalyzer 2100, and then quantified again using the KAPA Library Quantification kit. Every immunoSEQ 96-well plate was sequenced on a separate single-read 150-cycle Illumina NextSeq 550 flow cell. Per the original workflow: Because only junctional sequences without quality scores were contained in the immunoSEQ output, filtering matching that applied to full-length reads could not be performed. To assign V/J genes and CDR3, sequences were annotated using PyIR, a Python wrapper for IgBLAST v1.9, with IMGT germline references. Any read was removed if the V/J assignment was weak (E-value above 1e-6), the CDR3 was missing, or the read contained stop codons, out-of-frame junctions, or ambiguous translated residues. V3J clonotypes were defined as sequences sharing the same inferred V gene, J gene, and CDR3 amino acid sequence. To compute the percentage overlap between repertoires, the number of shared unique clonotypes was divided by the size of the smaller repertoire. Repertoire richness was assessed with RTK rarefaction, the Chao1 estimator, and Recon v2.1 estimates of unobserved clonotypes. OLGA was used to compute generation probabilities for all TCRbeta clonotypes that the gDNA method yielded from four donors. The immuneACCESS repertoire file appears here via TCRdb, limited to in-frame rearrangements. These files lack a portion of the clones; in checked studies, under half of the deficit traces to unresolved V genes, and the cause of the others is not known. The V and J calls and clone size are taken from that table; D and trimming were inferred from the DNA. Across this sample there are some 1,600,000 clones, with approximately 98% seen only once. The ten largest clones take up roughly 0.42% of the sample.

As concerns this clone: Its recognized antigen is unknown. Within one base of it there is no much larger clone, and no base qualities were kept.

General conclusions and limits of the study: Naive subsets generally had larger estimated clonotype richness than memory subsets. Because the study included only a small number of donors, the genetic and exposure-history diversity represented was limited. Across a handful of donors, about 5% of naive CD4, roughly 3.5% of naive CD8, around 2.1% of memory CD4, and roughly 0.41% of memory CD8 clonotypes were shared. Rarefaction of sorted-subset datasets indicated incomplete sequencing despite the large sequencing depth. Only blood was sampled, and tissue TCR repertoires likely differ from those in blood. Compared with non-shared clonotypes, clonotypes shared by all four sorted-subset donors had higher generation probabilities. Pairwise subsampling indicated that sequencing depth was expected to affect the degree of clonotype sharing among donors.

This receptor was obtained from a man aged 30 to 45 in good health. The material sequenced was naive CD4+ T cells sorted from blood. In light of the paper, this sample's cell subset or site label describes: CD45RA+ positively selected.

At the DNA level, the sequence is TGTGCCAGCAACCCGACGCTGAGCAGCACAGATACGCAGTATTTT. It translates as CASNPTLSSTDTQYF. The chain is assembled from TRBV7-9 and TRBJ2-3; the D gene assignment is ambiguous. The germline V gene encodes CDR1 SEHNR and CDR2 FQNEAQ (reference sequence). The CDR3 covers 15 residues, taking in both the cysteine and the phenylalanine. Only the CDR3 portion is preserved as DNA: 45 bases, with reading frame beginning at the first base. V gives up 7 bases and J gives up 0 bases, and the segment between their germline ends measures 14 bases.